The entry below describes one TCR beta chain. What it binds is not known. Here immunoSEQ multiplex PCR was the method, and the copy in TCRdb shows in-frame clones only, minus some. The profile covers more than 95,000 clones, with around nine tenths appearing a single time and 2.5% to 3.5% taken by the ten largest. V shed 8 bases, J shed 5 bases, and the junction held 3 bases outside the gene matches. Germline V gene lookup returns CDR1 MNHEY and CDR2 SVGAGI. The CDR3 runs 13 residues. The entry originates in a study of T cell responses to AZD1222 COVID-19 vaccine. Study-wide results and limits: Regions left unmutated in variants are reportedly the target of nearly half of spike-specific TCRs. Donors, mostly white British, included more females; clonal diversity was possibly underestimated.

V is TRBV6-5 and J is TRBJ1-4, with 9 bases aligning to TRBD1. This specimen consisted of peripheral blood, obtained 28 days after the second dose of the MenACWY control vaccine. This TCR was sampled from an adult who received the MenACWY meningococcal vaccine as a control. CDR3 sequence: CASGGTGNEKLFF. As DNA, the CDR3 is TGTGCCAGCGGGGGGACAGGGAATGAAAAACTGTTTTTT.